Listed below are T cell receptor beta chains from one sample, sequenced in a study of blood T cell repertoires in COVID-19. Clones were sequenced by immunoSEQ multiplex PCR, and TCRdb holds only the in-frame ones, with some missing. The sample lists 310,000 or so clones, roughly 90% occurring once. The sequencing sample was made of peripheral blood. All receptors come from a woman between 50 and 59 years old with active or convalescent COVID-19. Each CDR3 is given with its conserved first and last residue. Fields, in order: J gene, V gene, CDR3 protein.

j_gene: TRBJ2-3; v_gene: TRBV30; CDR3aa: CAWSRGTKDTQYF
j_gene: TRBJ2-2; v_gene: TRBV4-2; CDR3aa: CASSQAWRNTGELFF
j_gene: TRBJ1-1; v_gene: TRBV6-5; CDR3aa: CASSYFNPTGLTEAFF
j_gene: TRBJ1-5; v_gene: TRBV6-6; CDR3aa: CASRLIPEEKNQPQHF
j_gene: TRBJ2-7; v_gene: TRBV28; CDR3aa: CASSGLAVYEQYF
j_gene: TRBJ1-1; v_gene: TRBV6-5; CDR3aa: CASSDRPNTEAFF
j_gene: TRBJ1-1; v_gene: TRBV12-3/TRBV12-4; CDR3aa: CASRGGTEAFF
j_gene: TRBJ2-7; v_gene: TRBV5-5; CDR3aa: CASSPGVTRSSYEQYF
j_gene: TRBJ2-1; v_gene: TRBV7-9; CDR3aa: CASSLTSGSTYNEQFF
j_gene: TRBJ2-2; v_gene: TRBV5-1; CDR3aa: CASSLWAGGLTGELFF
j_gene: TRBJ2-7; v_gene: TRBV28; CDR3aa: CASSLGQGYEQYF
j_gene: TRBJ1-1; v_gene: TRBV3-1/TRBV3-2; CDR3aa: CASSQDTPTGTLDTEAFF
j_gene: TRBJ1-4; v_gene: TRBV15; CDR3aa: CATGPGGISNEKLFF
j_gene: TRBJ2-7; v_gene: TRBV7-2; CDR3aa: CASSPGHSSYEQYF
j_gene: TRBJ1-4; v_gene: TRBV21-1; CDR3aa: CASSKCHRACEKLFF
j_gene: TRBJ1-1; v_gene: TRBV20-1; CDR3aa: CSALDSPEAFF
j_gene: TRBJ2-2; v_gene: TRBV4-3; CDR3aa: CASSQDGGARGTGELFF
j_gene: TRBJ2-7; v_gene: TRBV27; CDR3aa: CARVRYEQYF
j_gene: TRBJ1-1; v_gene: TRBV27; CDR3aa: CASAPYDTNTEAFF
j_gene: TRBJ1-2; v_gene: TRBV21-1; CDR3aa: CASSTLRGRGFIGYTF
j_gene: TRBJ2-5; v_gene: TRBV2; CDR3aa: CASRTSGLAGTQYF
j_gene: TRBJ2-7; v_gene: TRBV18; CDR3aa: CASSPLDSFHEQYF
j_gene: TRBJ2-1; v_gene: TRBV27; CDR3aa: CASSLERGLYNEQFF
j_gene: TRBJ2-1; v_gene: TRBV3-1/TRBV3-2; CDR3aa: CASSQDASPYNEQFF
j_gene: TRBJ2-3; v_gene: TRBV10-3; CDR3aa: CAMGSEGGTDTQYF
j_gene: TRBJ2-7; v_gene: TRBV5-1; CDR3aa: CASSLSTGRSYEQYF
j_gene: TRBJ1-5; v_gene: TRBV7-9; CDR3aa: CASSPDRGNQPQHF
j_gene: TRBJ1-2; v_gene: TRBV10-2; CDR3aa: CASSESASNYGYTF
j_gene: TRBJ2-3; v_gene: TRBV30; CDR3aa: CAWTGLGGETDTQYF
j_gene: TRBJ1-3; v_gene: TRBV28; CDR3aa: CASSSTGRFSGNTIYF
j_gene: TRBJ2-5; v_gene: TRBV3-1/TRBV3-2; CDR3aa: CASSQVGETQYF
j_gene: TRBJ1-5; v_gene: TRBV19; CDR3aa: CASSTVTGGINQPQHF
j_gene: TRBJ1-2; v_gene: TRBV7-8; CDR3aa: CASSPLQILDTTGYGYTF
j_gene: TRBJ1-3; v_gene: TRBV14; CDR3aa: CASSQEQGSGNTIYF
j_gene: TRBJ2-1; v_gene: TRBV5-4; CDR3aa: CASSFLSGASEQFF
j_gene: TRBJ1-2; v_gene: TRBV3-1/TRBV3-2; CDR3aa: CASSPFISSRTRAYYGYTF
j_gene: TRBJ2-6; v_gene: TRBV10-3; CDR3aa: CAIRLEPSGANVLTF
j_gene: TRBJ2-7; v_gene: TRBV11-2; CDR3aa: CASSARQGSEQYF
j_gene: TRBJ1-1; v_gene: TRBV11-3; CDR3aa: CANPFFLGGTEAFF
j_gene: TRBJ2-3; v_gene: TRBV18; CDR3aa: CASSPLTPSGGSSDTQYF
j_gene: TRBJ2-3; v_gene: TRBV18; CDR3aa: CASSLQGGGTDTQYF
j_gene: TRBJ2-7; v_gene: TRBV27; CDR3aa: CASSSTRGGVYYEQYF
j_gene: TRBJ1-2; v_gene: TRBV19; CDR3aa: CASSIIGGGPNYGYTF
j_gene: TRBJ1-1; v_gene: TRBV3-1/TRBV3-2; CDR3aa: CASSQMGPTEAFF
j_gene: TRBJ1-1; v_gene: TRBV6-2/TRBV6-3; CDR3aa: CASSLTVNTEAFF
j_gene: TRBJ2-1; v_gene: TRBV27; CDR3aa: CASSLPRRLAHYNEQFF
j_gene: TRBJ1-6; v_gene: TRBV7-9; CDR3aa: CASSAQGPSPLHF
j_gene: TRBJ2-6; v_gene: TRBV6-2/TRBV6-3; CDR3aa: CASSYEGSGANVLTF
j_gene: TRBJ2-7; v_gene: TRBV28; CDR3aa: CASTSLGTGGMAEQYF
j_gene: TRBJ2-2; v_gene: TRBV4-2; CDR3aa: CASSQAGLAGGPGTGELFF
j_gene: TRBJ1-2; v_gene: TRBV7-8; CDR3aa: CASSLDSPGKGYTF